This T cell receptor beta chain was recovered during a study of shared clonotypes between healthy human individuals. Whole-study results and caveats: Sampling used blood alone; tissue repertoires probably differ.

From germline, CDR1 is SGHDT and CDR2 YYEEEE. The length of the CDR3 is 16 residues. The J segment lost 3 bases and the V segment lost 0 bases, leaving 2 bases of the junction unmatched. The split of CD4+ cells yielded CD45RA+ naive and CD45RA-negative memory subsets. As to this clone: The antigen remains undetermined.

The assay was immunoSEQ multiplex PCR, and TCRdb's table has in-frame clones only and misses some. Of over a million clones listed, 70% to 80% are singletons. This sequence joins TRBV5-6 and TRBJ2-3, with 12 bases identical to TRBD2. The receptor's source is a man aged 18 to 29 in good health. Some clones in this sample may be carry-over from other donors' samples. Sequencing was performed on memory CD4+ T cells from PBMCs. Subset noted: CD45RA-negative fraction. The CDR3 region has the DNA TGTGCCAGCAGCTTGGGGGGGACTAGCGGGACAGATACGCAGTATTTT. Protein: CASSLGGTSGTDTQYF. Filled out from reference TRBV5-6 and TRBJ2-3, the complete variable domain reads DAGVTQSPTHLIKTRGQQVTLRCSPKSGHDTVSWYQQALGQGPQFIFQYYEEEERQRGNFPDRFSGHQFPNYSSELNVNALLLGDSALYLCASSLGGTSGTDTQYFGPGTRLTVL.